This TCR beta chain stems from a study of PD-L1 blockade in urothelial cancer. Losses at the gene ends were 4 bases for V and 3 bases for J; bases not matched to a gene: 9. The CDR3 has 15 residues. Germline assignment: CDR1 SGHDT and CDR2 YYEEEE. Libraries were prepared by immunoSEQ multiplex PCR; TCRdb keeps only in-frame clonotypes and omits some of them. The sample consists of roughly 52,000 clones, 84% of them appearing once. The sample's time point: pretreatment peripheral blood. The sequence derives from a man aged 45-65 years with urothelial cancer. The genes are TRBV5-6 and TRBJ2-5; 7 bases fit TRBD1. Material: PBMCs, obtained around atezolizumab (anti-PD-L1) treatment. CDR3: CASSGRDSLKETQYF. CDR3 bases: TGTGCCAGCAGCGGCCGGGACAGTCTTAAAGAGACCCAGTACTTC. The whole variable domain, remainder taken from reference TRBV5-6 and TRBJ2-5, is DAGVTQSPTHLIKTRGQQVTLRCSPKSGHDTVSWYQQALGQGPQFIFQYYEEEERQRGNFPDRFSGHQFPNYSSELNVNALLLGDSALYLCASSGRDSLKETQYFGPGTRLLVL.